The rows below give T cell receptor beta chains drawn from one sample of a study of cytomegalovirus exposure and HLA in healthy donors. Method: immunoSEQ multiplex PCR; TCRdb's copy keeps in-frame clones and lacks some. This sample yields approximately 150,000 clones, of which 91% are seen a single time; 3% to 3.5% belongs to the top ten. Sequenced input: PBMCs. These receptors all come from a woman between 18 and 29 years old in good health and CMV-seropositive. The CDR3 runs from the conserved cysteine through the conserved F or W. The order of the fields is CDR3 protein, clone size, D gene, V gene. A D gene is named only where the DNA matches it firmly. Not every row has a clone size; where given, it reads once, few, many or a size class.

CDR3aa: CASSHTGTRSDTQYF; abundance: -; d_gene: TRBD2; v_gene: TRBV19
CDR3aa: CATSRGPGGETQYF; abundance: -; d_gene: -; v_gene: TRBV15
CDR3aa: CASSPTGVGDNQPQHF; abundance: -; d_gene: TRBD1; v_gene: TRBV19
CDR3aa: CASSLRDRDYEQYF; abundance: once; d_gene: TRBD1; v_gene: TRBV5-6
CDR3aa: CATSRRDSANYGYTF; abundance: -; d_gene: -; v_gene: TRBV15
CDR3aa: CASSLYPDISTSSYNSPLHF; abundance: -; d_gene: -; v_gene: TRBV27
CDR3aa: CASSEIGGTSNQPQHF; abundance: few; d_gene: -; v_gene: TRBV6-1
CDR3aa: CASSLAKGRPSNF; abundance: -; d_gene: -; v_gene: TRBV5-6
CDR3aa: CASSLAGNSNTGELFF; abundance: -; d_gene: -; v_gene: TRBV5-8
CDR3aa: CALRGRPTGELFF; abundance: -; d_gene: -; v_gene: TRBV30
CDR3aa: CASSEYGAAASEQYF; abundance: once; d_gene: -; v_gene: TRBV25-1
CDR3aa: CAISARDSDYGYTF; abundance: -; d_gene: TRBD1; v_gene: TRBV10-3
CDR3aa: CASSSGQVATNEKLFF; abundance: -; d_gene: TRBD1; v_gene: TRBV9
CDR3aa: CASRPSGKPEQFF; abundance: -; d_gene: TRBD2; v_gene: TRBV27
CDR3aa: CASSAGTPGNTIYF; abundance: few; d_gene: -; v_gene: TRBV9
CDR3aa: CASSFSRGLNTEAFF; abundance: -; d_gene: -; v_gene: TRBV2
CDR3aa: CASSGLAGGDTQYF; abundance: -; d_gene: TRBD2; v_gene: TRBV4-1
CDR3aa: CASSQGDSNEKLFF; abundance: -; d_gene: TRBD1; v_gene: TRBV4-1
CDR3aa: CASSAGRGQETQYF; abundance: -; d_gene: -; v_gene: TRBV18
CDR3aa: CASSLAASGTYNEQFF; abundance: -; d_gene: TRBD2; v_gene: TRBV7-2
CDR3aa: CASSTNSGGDEQFF; abundance: -; d_gene: TRBD1; v_gene: TRBV7-8
CDR3aa: CASSPEAVRESEQYF; abundance: -; d_gene: -; v_gene: TRBV5-4
CDR3aa: CASSPPPSEGRGQETQYF; abundance: -; d_gene: -; v_gene: TRBV18
CDR3aa: CASSLLRTGELFF; abundance: -; d_gene: -; v_gene: TRBV9
CDR3aa: CASSSGLAGVRETQYF; abundance: -; d_gene: TRBD2; v_gene: TRBV6-5
CDR3aa: CASSPDRGTDTQYF; abundance: -; d_gene: TRBD1; v_gene: TRBV6-5
CDR3aa: CASSQDGATGISYGYTF; abundance: -; d_gene: -; v_gene: TRBV4-2
CDR3aa: CASSLNPGTSGYTF; abundance: -; d_gene: -; v_gene: TRBV7-3
CDR3aa: CAWSGPDRGDTEAFF; abundance: -; d_gene: TRBD1; v_gene: TRBV30
CDR3aa: CASSVGTGLNYGYTF; abundance: -; d_gene: TRBD1; v_gene: TRBV9
CDR3aa: CASSLLADNEQFF; abundance: -; d_gene: TRBD2; v_gene: TRBV7-2
CDR3aa: CASSLRGPDQPQHF; abundance: -; d_gene: -; v_gene: TRBV5-6
CDR3aa: CASRGTNEQYF; abundance: -; d_gene: -; v_gene: TRBV28
CDR3aa: CASSPKETQYF; abundance: -; d_gene: -; v_gene: TRBV7-2
CDR3aa: CASSITGQGSYEQYF; abundance: -; d_gene: TRBD1; v_gene: TRBV19
CDR3aa: CASSPLQGPNEKLFF; abundance: once; d_gene: TRBD1; v_gene: TRBV6-6
CDR3aa: CASSPRQGRGGYNEQFF; abundance: -; d_gene: TRBD2; v_gene: TRBV9
CDR3aa: CASSILGQGDTEAFF; abundance: -; d_gene: TRBD1; v_gene: TRBV19
CDR3aa: CASSFSRGADGYTF; abundance: -; d_gene: -; v_gene: TRBV11-2
CDR3aa: CASSMTGGDTEAFF; abundance: -; d_gene: TRBD1; v_gene: TRBV7-3
CDR3aa: CASSLPGGGSPTSTGKQYF; abundance: -; d_gene: TRBD2; v_gene: TRBV5-6
CDR3aa: CASSFIGVVNGYTF; abundance: -; d_gene: -; v_gene: TRBV28
CDR3aa: CASSPSPQGPQHF; abundance: -; d_gene: -; v_gene: TRBV7-9
CDR3aa: CASSPRRGGLQETQYF; abundance: -; d_gene: -; v_gene: TRBV18
CDR3aa: CASSTTGGHNQPQHF; abundance: -; d_gene: TRBD1; v_gene: TRBV5-1
CDR3aa: CASSEGVTGELFF; abundance: -; d_gene: -; v_gene: TRBV28
CDR3aa: CASSLVALREQYF; abundance: -; d_gene: -; v_gene: TRBV7-9
CDR3aa: CASSVVQGTDTQYF; abundance: -; d_gene: -; v_gene: TRBV9
CDR3aa: CASSLQGVAGGTGELFF; abundance: -; d_gene: TRBD2; v_gene: TRBV7-3
CDR3aa: CASSFDGNYNEQFF; abundance: -; d_gene: -; v_gene: TRBV5-8
CDR3aa: CASSSDGGYTDTQYF; abundance: -; d_gene: -; v_gene: TRBV7-6
CDR3aa: CASSSLRGVLVDTIYF; abundance: -; d_gene: -; v_gene: TRBV27
CDR3aa: CASSLAGEQFF; abundance: -; d_gene: TRBD2; v_gene: TRBV11-2
CDR3aa: CASSVLGGPTGDTEAFF; abundance: once; d_gene: -; v_gene: TRBV7-9